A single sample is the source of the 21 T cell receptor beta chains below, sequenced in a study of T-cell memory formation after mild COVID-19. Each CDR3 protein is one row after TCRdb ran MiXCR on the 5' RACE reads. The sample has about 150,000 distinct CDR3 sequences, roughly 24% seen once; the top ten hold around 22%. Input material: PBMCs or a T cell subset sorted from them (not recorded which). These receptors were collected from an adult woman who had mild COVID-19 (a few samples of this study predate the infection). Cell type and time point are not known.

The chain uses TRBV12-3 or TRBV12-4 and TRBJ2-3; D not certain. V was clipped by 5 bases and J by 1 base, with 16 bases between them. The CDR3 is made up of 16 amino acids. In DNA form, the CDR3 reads TGTGCCAGCAGTATCGTGGGCGAGAGCGGCACAGATACGCAGTATTTT. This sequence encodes CASSIVGESGTDTQYF.

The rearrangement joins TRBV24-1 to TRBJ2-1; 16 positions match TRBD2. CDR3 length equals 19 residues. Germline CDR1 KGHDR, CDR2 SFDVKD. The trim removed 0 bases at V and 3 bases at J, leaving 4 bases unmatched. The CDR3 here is CATSDLRGTSGRDYNEQFF. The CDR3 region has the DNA TGTGCCACCAGTGATTTGCGGGGGACTAGCGGGAGGGACTACAATGAGCAGTTCTTC.

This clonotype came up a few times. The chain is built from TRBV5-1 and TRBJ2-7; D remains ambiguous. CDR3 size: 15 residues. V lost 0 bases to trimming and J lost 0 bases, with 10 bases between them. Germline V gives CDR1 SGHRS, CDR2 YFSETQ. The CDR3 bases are TGCGCCAGCAGCTTGGTGGCAGGCAACTCCTACGAGCAGTACTTC. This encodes CASSLVAGNSYEQYF.

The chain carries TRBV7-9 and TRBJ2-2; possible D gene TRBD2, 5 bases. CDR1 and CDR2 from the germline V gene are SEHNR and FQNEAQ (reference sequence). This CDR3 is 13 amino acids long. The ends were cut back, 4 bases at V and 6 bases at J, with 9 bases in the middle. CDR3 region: CASSSGYAGELFF. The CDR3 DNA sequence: TGTGCCAGCAGCTCGGGGTACGCCGGGGAGCTGTTTTTT.

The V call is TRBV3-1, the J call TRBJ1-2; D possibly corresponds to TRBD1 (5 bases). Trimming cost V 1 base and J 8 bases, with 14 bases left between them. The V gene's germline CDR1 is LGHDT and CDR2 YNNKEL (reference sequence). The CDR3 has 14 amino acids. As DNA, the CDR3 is TGTGCCAGCAGCCAAGCGGGGGAGTGGAAAGGCTACACCTTC. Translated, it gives CASSQAGEWKGYTF.

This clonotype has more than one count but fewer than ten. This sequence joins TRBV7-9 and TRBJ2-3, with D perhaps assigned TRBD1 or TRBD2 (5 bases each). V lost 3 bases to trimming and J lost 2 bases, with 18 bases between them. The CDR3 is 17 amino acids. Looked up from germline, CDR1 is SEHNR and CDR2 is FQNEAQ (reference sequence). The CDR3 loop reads CASSFPGADPFTDTQYF. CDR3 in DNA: TGTGCCAGCAGCTTCCCCGGGGCGGACCCTTTCACAGATACGCAGTATTTT.

CDR3 nucleotides: TGCAGCGTTGAGGCCTGGGGGGGCTTGGGCCCCGATGGCTACACCTTC. Protein: CSVEAWGGLGPDGYTF. The rearrangement joins TRBV29-1 to TRBJ1-2; D is perhaps TRBD1 (6 bases). This CDR3 has 16 residues. V was trimmed by 3 bases and J by 6 bases, leaving 23 bases between them. Germline V gene lookup returns CDR1 SQVTM and CDR2 ANQGSEA.

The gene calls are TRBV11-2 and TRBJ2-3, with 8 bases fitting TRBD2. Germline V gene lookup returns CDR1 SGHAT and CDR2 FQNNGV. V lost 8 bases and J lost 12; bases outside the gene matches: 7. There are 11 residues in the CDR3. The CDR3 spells CASLGGGSQYF. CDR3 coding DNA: TGTGCCAGCTTGGGCGGGGGGAGTCAGTATTTT.

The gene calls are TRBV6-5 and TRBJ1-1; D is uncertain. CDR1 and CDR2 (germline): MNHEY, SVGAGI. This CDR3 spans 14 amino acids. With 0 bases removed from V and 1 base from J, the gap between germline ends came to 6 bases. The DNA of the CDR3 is TGTGCCAGCAGTTACTCGTCAGAGAACACTGAAGCTTTCTTT. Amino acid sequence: CASSYSSENTEAFF.

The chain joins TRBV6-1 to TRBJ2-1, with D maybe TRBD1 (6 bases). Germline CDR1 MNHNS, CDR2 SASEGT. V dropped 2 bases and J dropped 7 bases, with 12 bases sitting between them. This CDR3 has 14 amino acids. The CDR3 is CASSEQGSLNEQFF. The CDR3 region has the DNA TGTGCCAGCAGTGAACAGGGGAGTTTGAATGAGCAGTTCTTC.

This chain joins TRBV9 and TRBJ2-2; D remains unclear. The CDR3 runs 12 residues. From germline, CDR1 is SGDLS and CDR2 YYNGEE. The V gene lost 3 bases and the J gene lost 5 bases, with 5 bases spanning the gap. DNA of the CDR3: TGTGCCAGCAGCGGGAGAACCGGGGAGCTGTTTTTT. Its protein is CASSGRTGELFF.

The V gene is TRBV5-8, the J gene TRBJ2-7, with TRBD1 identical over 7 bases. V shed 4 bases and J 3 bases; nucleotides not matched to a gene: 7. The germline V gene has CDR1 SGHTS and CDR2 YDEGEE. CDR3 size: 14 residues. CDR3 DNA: TGTGCCAGCAGCCCGGGACAGAGGGGCTACGAGCAGTACTTC. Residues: CASSPGQRGYEQYF.

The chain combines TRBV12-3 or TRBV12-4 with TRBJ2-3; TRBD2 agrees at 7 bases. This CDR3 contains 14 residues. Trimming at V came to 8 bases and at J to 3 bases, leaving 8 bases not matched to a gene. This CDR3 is CASVFEGGTDTQYF. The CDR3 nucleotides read TGTGCCAGCGTGTTCGAGGGAGGGACAGATACGCAGTATTTT.

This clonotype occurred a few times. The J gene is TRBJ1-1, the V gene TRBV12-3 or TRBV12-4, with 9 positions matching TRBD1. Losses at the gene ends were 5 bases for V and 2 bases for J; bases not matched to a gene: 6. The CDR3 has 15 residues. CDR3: CASSPLGQGNTEAFF. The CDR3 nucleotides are TGTGCCAGCAGTCCCTTGGGACAGGGAAACACTGAAGCTTTCTTT.

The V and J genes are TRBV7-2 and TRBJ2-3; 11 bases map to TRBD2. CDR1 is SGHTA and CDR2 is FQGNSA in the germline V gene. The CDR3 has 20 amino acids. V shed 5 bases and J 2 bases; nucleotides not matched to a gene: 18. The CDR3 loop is CASSPEGLGLAGGFTDTQYF. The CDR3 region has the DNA TGTGCCAGCAGCCCAGAGGGGTTGGGGCTAGCGGGAGGATTCACAGATACGCAGTATTTT. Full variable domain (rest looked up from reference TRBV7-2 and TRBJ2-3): GAGVSQSPSNKVTEKGKDVELRCDPISGHTALYWYRQSLGQGLEFLIYFQGNSAPDKSGLPSDRFSAERTGGSVSTLTIQRTQQEDSAVYLCASSPEGLGLAGGFTDTQYFGPGTRLTVL.

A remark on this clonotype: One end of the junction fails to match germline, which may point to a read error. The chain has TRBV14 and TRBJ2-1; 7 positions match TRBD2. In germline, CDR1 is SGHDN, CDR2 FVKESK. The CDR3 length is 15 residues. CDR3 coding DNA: TGTGCCAGCAGCCGACTAGCAGCTTCCTTCAATGAGCAGTTCTTC. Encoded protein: CASSRLAASFNEQFF.

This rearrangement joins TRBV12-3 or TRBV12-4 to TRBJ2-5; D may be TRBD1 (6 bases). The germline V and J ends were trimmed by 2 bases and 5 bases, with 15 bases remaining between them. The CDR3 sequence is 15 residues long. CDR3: CASSLPGASDETQYF. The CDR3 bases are TGTGCCAGCAGTTTACCAGGGGCAAGCGATGAGACCCAGTACTTC.

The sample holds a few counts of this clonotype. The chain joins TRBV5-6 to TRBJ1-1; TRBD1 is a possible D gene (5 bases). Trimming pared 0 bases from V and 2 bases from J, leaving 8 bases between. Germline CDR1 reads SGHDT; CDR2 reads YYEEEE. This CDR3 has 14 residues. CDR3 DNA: TGTGCCAGCAGCTTGGATGGGGGAAACACTGAAGCTTTCTTT. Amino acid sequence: CASSLDGGNTEAFF.

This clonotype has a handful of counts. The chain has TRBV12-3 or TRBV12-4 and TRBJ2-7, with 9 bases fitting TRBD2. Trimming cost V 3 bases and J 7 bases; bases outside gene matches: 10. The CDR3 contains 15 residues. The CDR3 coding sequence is TGTGCCAGCAGTTTGGCAGCGGGGGGATTCTCGGAGCAGTACTTC. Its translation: CASSLAAGGFSEQYF.

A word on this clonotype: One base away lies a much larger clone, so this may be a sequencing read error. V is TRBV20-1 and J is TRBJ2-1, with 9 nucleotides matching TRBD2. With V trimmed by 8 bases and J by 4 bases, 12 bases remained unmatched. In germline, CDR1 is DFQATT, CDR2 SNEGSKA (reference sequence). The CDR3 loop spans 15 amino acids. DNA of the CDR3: TGCAGTACTCTTTACCCGGGACTAGCTTACAATGAGCAGTTCTTC. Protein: CSTLYPGLAYNEQFF.

The CDR3 sequence: CASSERDSRRGGKNIQYF. The DNA for the CDR3 is TGTGCCAGCAGTGAGCGGGACTCCCGGAGAGGGGGAAAAAACATTCAGTACTTC. The chain carries TRBV2 and TRBJ2-4, with D tentatively TRBD1 or TRBD2 (6 bases each). CDR1 is SNHLY and CDR2 is FYNNEI in the germline V gene. The CDR3 consists of 18 residues. Trimming removed 3 bases from V and 4 bases from J, with 22 bases in between.